The entry below gives a single TCR beta chain sequence along with its context. The antigen it binds to is not known. The input lacks base qualities; no much larger clone sits a single base away. TCRbeta CDR3 regions were amplified from genomic DNA by means of the immunoSEQ Assay, a bias-controlled multiplex PCR. The original pipeline was this. Nucleated cell counts per sample were estimated from amplification of reference gene primers within the assay. To quantify the absolute abundance of each unique TCRbeta CDR3 rearrangement, sequence reads were collapsed and filtered. For each sample, productive Simpson clonality was calculated as the square root of Simpson's diversity index across productive rearrangements. The table was pulled from immuneACCESS by TCRdb, which kept in-frame rearrangements only. Such tables lose some clones; where checked, under half of the loss comes from unresolved V genes, and the rest has no known cause. V, J and clone size reflect that table, while D and trimming were determined from the DNA. The sample table lists under 250,000 clones, 86% of them with a count of one. Clones ranked in the top ten supply 1.6% of the sample.

The entry originates in a study of blood T cell repertoires in COVID-19 (dated by TCRdb to 2020 to 2022). In terms of the full investigation: Collaborator samples came from the United States, Italy and Spain and covered acute and convalescent phases of COVID-19. The repertoires were released in a freely available public database meant as a resource for research on the immune response to SARS-CoV-2. Deeply sampled blood TCRbeta repertoires from subjects exposed to, actively infected with, or recovered from COVID-19 were included in the dataset. The sample metadata nearly always contained a de-identified subject ID, COVID-19 status, age in years and sex. Samples came from the ongoing ImmuneRACE study (first 160 participants) plus 1,254 subjects from 6 global collaborators. The prospective study material was composed of cDNA or gDNA derived from T cells, B-cell-depleted T cells, or PBMCs. HLA class I and class II types, where available, came from metadata supplied by the sample provider rather than from assay-based typing.

The paper as a whole reports these results and caveats: Clinical and demographic metadata were provided uncurated, with the amount varying by source and participant.

A second Seattle source provided samples from volunteer blood donors who had recovered from COVID-19. Whole blood was collected in K2EDTA tubes by collaborating institutions according to the institutions' own protocols. Collaborator samples were shipped for TCRbeta analysis as frozen whole blood, isolated PBMCs, or DNA extracted from either sample type. CDR3 length: 15 amino acids, cysteine to phenylalanine. Kept here is only the CDR3 DNA, which spans 45 bases and is read in frame from base 1. V is shortened by 5 bases, J by 6 bases, and the region joining them spans 16 bases. According to the germline V gene, CDR1 reads SGHTA and CDR2 reads FQGTGA.

This receptor was obtained from a woman aged 60-75 years who had recovered from COVID-19. The sample taken for sequencing was peripheral blood. The chain is encoded by TRBV7-3 joined to TRBJ2-2, with a tentative D gene TRBD2 over 5 matching bases. CDR3 protein: CASSESDSHSGELFF. The nucleotide sequence is given as TGTGCCAGCAGCGAATCGGACTCCCACTCCGGGGAGCTGTTTTTT. When the CDR3 is completed using the reference TRBV7-3 and TRBJ2-2 genes on either side, the full variable domain is GAGVSQTPSNKVTEKGKYVELRCDPISGHTALYWYRQSLGQGPEFLIYFQGTGAADDSGLPNDRFFAVRPEGSVSTLKIQRTERGDSAVYLCASSESDSHSGELFFGEGSRLTVL.